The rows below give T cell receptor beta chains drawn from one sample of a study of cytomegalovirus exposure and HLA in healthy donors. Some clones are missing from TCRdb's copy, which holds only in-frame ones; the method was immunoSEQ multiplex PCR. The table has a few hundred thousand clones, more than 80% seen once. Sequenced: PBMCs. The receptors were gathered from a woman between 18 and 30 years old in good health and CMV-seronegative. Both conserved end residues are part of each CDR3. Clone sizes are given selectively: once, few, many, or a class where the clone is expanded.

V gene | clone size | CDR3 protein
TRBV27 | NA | CASSSLTSGRPQETQYF
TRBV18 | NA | CASSPPHRGAVYEQYF
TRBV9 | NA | CASSLSYNEQFF
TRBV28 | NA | CASNGQGNSNTGELFF
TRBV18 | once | CASSTDRPAYEQYF
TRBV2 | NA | CASRQGLSGDTQYF
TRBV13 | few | CASSPPRSYEQYF
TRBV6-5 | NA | CASRQGASAPLHF
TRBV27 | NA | CASSPQNPYQPQHF
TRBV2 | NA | CARSRTSGGTDTQYF
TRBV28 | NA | CASSRPRRRNKETQYF
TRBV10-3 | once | CAISESKVRAPNGYTF
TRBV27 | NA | CASRTGGRYTGELFF
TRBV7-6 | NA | CASSLQGRGSRSSYNEQFF
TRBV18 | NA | CASSPTTIEDTQYF
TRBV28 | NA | CASRLAGTGELFF
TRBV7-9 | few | CASTNAGGYEQYF
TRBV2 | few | CASRRLQGNTEAFF
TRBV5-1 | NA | CADRIQGANGVTDTQYF
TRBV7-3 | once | CASSLGTSGSNEQFF
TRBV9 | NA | CASSASPGTENYGYTF
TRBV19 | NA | CASSIDPAEAFF
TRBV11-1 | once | CASSLMAGASRGETQYF
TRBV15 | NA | CATSRGLAGSYNEQFF
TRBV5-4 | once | CATRTGGRQETQYF
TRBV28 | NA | CASSARTGSNQPQHF
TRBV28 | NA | CASSLRSSPMNTEAFF
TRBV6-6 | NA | CASSRTGADTEAFF
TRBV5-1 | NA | CASSLGLTRTDTQYF
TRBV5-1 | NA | CASSLGVRGGTDTQYF
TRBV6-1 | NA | CASSEGGDLGEQYF
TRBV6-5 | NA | CASNPSPDYEAFF
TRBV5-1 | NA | CASSLGVQETQYF
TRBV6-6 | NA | CASSPLGQYTGELFF
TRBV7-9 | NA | CASSYGSNQPQHF
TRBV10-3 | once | CAISEGGGSYNEQFF
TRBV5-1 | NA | CASSLITSGTYEQYF
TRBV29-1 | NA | CSARRTGGPGYTF
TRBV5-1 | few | CASSLAEAFGTEAFF
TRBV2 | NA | CASSGRPNTGELFF
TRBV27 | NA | CASSFTRGNEQYF
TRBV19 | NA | CATARSREVNTEAFF